This T cell receptor beta chain was documented in a study of technical replicates of blood from a few donors. Sequencing used immunoSEQ multiplex PCR; TCRdb keeps in-frame clones, though not all of them. The data contain 82,000 or so clones, 96% of them seen just once; the ten biggest clones take up more than 0.35%. Germline loops: CDR1 MNHEY, CDR2 SVGAGI. The length of the CDR3 is 12 residues. To note about this clone: Its ends do not fully match the called genes, so a read error is possible.

The sample was T cells isolated from PBMCs. V and J are TRBV6-5 and TRBJ2-1, with 7 bases matching TRBD2. The TCR originated in a human donor in good health. This chain's CDR3 is CASSYEGRERFF. CDR3 DNA: TGTGCCAGCAGTTACGAAGGGCGGGAGCGGTTCTTC.